These T cell receptor beta chains were read from a single sample in a study of blood T cell repertoires in COVID-19. TCRdb keeps only in-frame clones here, not all; method: immunoSEQ multiplex PCR. The sample lists about 200,000 clones; approximately 84% were seen once. What was sequenced was peripheral blood. These receptor sequences come from a woman in her seventies with active or convalescent COVID-19. The CDR3 runs from the conserved cysteine through the conserved F or W. D genes are given only for firm matches. Some rows mark clone size as missing; the rest say once, few, many or name a class of expanded clone.

length,size,J,D,V,CDR3,DNA
13,once,TRBJ2-5,TRBD2,TRBV27,CASRTSGTETQYF,TGTGCCAGCAGGACTAGCGGGACAGAGACCCAGTACTTC
14,many,TRBJ2-7,TRBD1,TRBV19,CASSIRTGSYEQYF,TGTGCCAGTAGTATTAGGACAGGCTCCTACGAGCAGTACTTC
19,NA,TRBJ2-1,TRBD2,TRBV4-1,CASSQDPGQTSGRNNEQFF,TGCGCCAGCAGCCAAGACCCGGGACAGACTAGCGGGAGGAACAATGAGCAGTTCTTC
14,once,TRBJ2-1,NA,TRBV6-5,CASRLASGYNEQFF,TGTGCCAGCCGGCTAGCCTCGGGGTACAATGAGCAGTTCTTC
15,NA,TRBJ2-3,NA,TRBV9,CASSVVGAGTDTQYF,TGTGCCAGCAGCGTAGTAGGGGCGGGCACAGATACGCAGTATTTT
13,NA,TRBJ2-5,NA,TRBV5-1,CASSLQGLETQYF,TGCGCCAGCAGCTTACAGGGATTGGAGACCCAGTACTTC
14,NA,TRBJ1-1,NA,TRBV7-3,CASSGTFRQAEAFF,TGTGCCAGCAGCGGAACATTCCGACAGGCTGAAGCTTTCTTT
15,NA,TRBJ2-1,NA,TRBV6-5,CASIGGPSSYNEQFF,TGTGCCAGCATCGGGGGACCTTCCTCCTACAATGAGCAGTTCTTC
18,NA,TRBJ2-1,TRBD2,TRBV5-4,CASRLGLAGMSSYNEQFF,TGTGCCAGCAGATTGGGGCTAGCGGGCATGAGCTCCTACAATGAGCAGTTCTTC
14,NA,TRBJ1-2,NA,TRBV5-1,CASSLAPRNYGYTF,TGCGCCAGCAGCTTGGCCCCCAGAAACTATGGCTACACCTTC
13,NA,TRBJ2-1,NA,TRBV6-1,CASSDRDYNEQFF,TGTGCCAGCAGTGACAGGGATTACAATGAGCAGTTCTTC
12,NA,TRBJ1-3,NA,TRBV6-2/TRBV6-3,CASSPQEGIPYF,TGTGCCAGCAGCCCACAGGAGGGGATCCCATATTTT
15,NA,TRBJ1-5,NA,TRBV19,CASSIRTGPNQPQHF,TGTGCCAGTAGTATAAGAACAGGGCCGAATCAGCCCCAGCATTTT
17,NA,TRBJ2-6,NA,TRBV28,CASRSLLGAGGANVLTF,TGTGCCAGCAGATCCCTGCTGGGGGCAGGGGGGGCCAACGTCCTGACTTTC
16,NA,TRBJ2-1,TRBD1,TRBV11-1,CASSPLDRGNLNEQFF,TGTGCCAGCAGCCCCCTGGACAGGGGCAATCTCAATGAGCAGTTCTTC
14,NA,TRBJ2-1,TRBD1,TRBV5-5,CASRRQGANNEQFF,TGTGCCAGCCGGAGACAGGGGGCGAACAATGAGCAGTTCTTC
16,NA,TRBJ2-1,TRBD1,TRBV7-2,CASSSGTGTGGNEQFF,TGTGCCAGCAGCTCCGGCACCGGGACAGGGGGCAATGAGCAGTTCTTC
17,NA,TRBJ2-1,TRBD2,TRBV2,CASSEEASGSSFDEQFF,TGTGCCAGCAGTGAAGAGGCTAGCGGGAGTTCTTTCGATGAGCAGTTCTTC
15,NA,TRBJ2-7,NA,TRBV7-6,CASSLGGTFTYEQYF,TGTGCCAGCAGCTTAGGCGGGACCTTTACCTACGAGCAGTACTTC
15,NA,TRBJ2-6,TRBD1,TRBV6-2/TRBV6-3,CASSYTGAGANVLTF,TGTGCCAGCAGTTACACAGGGGCGGGGGCCAACGTCCTGACTTTC
13,NA,TRBJ2-1,TRBD2,TRBV29-1,CSVGTSGLGEQFF,TGCAGCGTTGGGACTAGCGGACTAGGTGAGCAGTTCTTC
17,NA,TRBJ1-3,NA,TRBV19,CASKSGGVFSSGNTIYF,TGTGCCAGTAAAAGCGGAGGGGTTTTTAGCTCTGGAAACACCATATATTTT
18,NA,TRBJ1-1,NA,TRBV21-1,CASSPPPPDPTGWTEAFF,TGTGCCAGCAGCCCACCTCCCCCCGACCCAACGGGATGGACTGAAGCTTTCTTT
18,NA,TRBJ2-1,TRBD2,TRBV29-1,CSVTGGETSGTYYNEQFF,TGCAGCGTTACGGGGGGAGAGACTAGCGGGACATACTACAATGAGCAGTTCTTC
14,NA,TRBJ2-7,TRBD1,TRBV19,CASSVGQGPSEQYF,TGTGCCAGTAGTGTCGGACAGGGGCCGAGCGAGCAGTACTTC
16,NA,TRBJ2-2,TRBD2,TRBV5-1,CASSLRAGVDTGELFF,TGCGCCAGCAGCTTGCGAGCGGGAGTGGACACCGGGGAGCTGTTTTTT
16,NA,TRBJ1-2,TRBD1,TRBV5-5,CASSSPPTGAKGGYTF,TGTGCCAGCAGCTCCCCTCCGACAGGGGCAAAGGGAGGCTACACCTTC
17,NA,TRBJ1-4,NA,TRBV27,CASSRTALQSTNEKLFF,TGTGCCAGCAGTCGGACAGCGCTACAATCAACTAATGAAAAACTGTTTTTT
15,NA,TRBJ2-1,TRBD1,TRBV15,CATSRSQGAYNEQFF,TGTGCCACCAGCAGATCACAGGGGGCATACAATGAGCAGTTCTTC
16,NA,TRBJ2-7,NA,TRBV6-5,CASSYSRVGVIYEQYF,TGTGCCAGCAGTTACAGTCGCGTCGGTGTCATCTACGAGCAGTACTTC
16,NA,TRBJ2-1,TRBD2,TRBV9,CASSAIAGASYNEQFF,TGTGCCAGCAGCGCCATAGCGGGAGCATCGTACAATGAGCAGTTCTTC
15,NA,TRBJ1-1,NA,TRBV30,CAWNNVVGVETEAFF,TGTGCCTGGAACAACGTGGTAGGGGTAGAGACTGAAGCTTTCTTT
15,NA,TRBJ2-3,TRBD1,TRBV5-1,CASSHGTGGTDTQYF,TGCGCCAGCAGCCACGGGACAGGGGGCACAGATACGCAGTATTTT
16,NA,TRBJ2-5,TRBD1,TRBV7-9,CASSLGDRGLQETQYF,TGTGCCAGCAGCTTGGGAGACAGGGGGCTCCAAGAGACCCAGTACTTC
17,once,TRBJ2-1,TRBD2,TRBV5-8,CASSVGVAGVRDNEQFF,TGTGCCAGCAGCGTAGGAGTAGCGGGAGTTCGGGACAATGAGCAGTTCTTC
16,NA,TRBJ2-1,TRBD1,TRBV7-7,CASSLWDRGPYNEQFF,TGTGCCAGCAGCTTATGGGACAGGGGGCCCTACAATGAGCAGTTCTTC
19,NA,TRBJ2-6,NA,TRBV21-1,CASSKSRPGQGSGANVLTF,TGTGCCAGCAGCAAATCACGACCGGGACAGGGCTCTGGGGCCAACGTCCTGACTTTC
16,NA,TRBJ2-3,TRBD1,TRBV13,CASSLESQGVTDTQYF,TGTGCCAGCAGCTTAGAATCGCAGGGGGTCACAGATACGCAGTATTTT
12,NA,TRBJ2-2,NA,TRBV19,CASSMVVGELFF,TGTGCCAGTAGTATGGTAGTCGGGGAGCTGTTTTTT
12,once,TRBJ2-2,NA,TRBV28,CACTGNTGELFF,TGTGCCTGCACAGGGAACACCGGGGAGCTGTTTTTT
15,NA,TRBJ2-1,TRBD2,TRBV15,CATSDLAGGNDEQFF,TGTGCCACCAGCGACCTAGCGGGAGGAAATGATGAGCAGTTCTTC